This T cell receptor beta chain was found in a study of T cell changes during pregnancy in multiple sclerosis. Only in-frame clones appear in the TCRdb table, and some are missing; sequencing was by immunoSEQ multiplex PCR. The repertoire includes 55,000 to 85,000 clones, approximately 90% of them detected once, and around 1.5% sits in the top ten. This CDR3 comprises 11 residues. Germline CDR1 GTSNPN, CDR2 SVGIG (reference sequence). The junction had 3 bases not matched to a gene; V was cut back by 8 bases and J by 10 bases. The rearrangement joins TRBV30 to TRBJ1-6, with TRBD1 matching 9 bases. The sample was peripheral blood, taken in the third trimester of pregnancy. This sequence originates from a female donor with multiple sclerosis, enrolled in a pregnancy study. In DNA form, the CDR3 reads TGTGCCCAGGGACAGGGATCACCCCTCCACTTT. As protein: CAQGQGSPLHF.